The 4 T cell receptor beta chains reported below all come from one sample, sequenced in a study of radiotherapy plus CTLA-4 blockade in lung cancer. Using immunoSEQ multiplex PCR, the repertoire was profiled, and TCRdb retains in-frame clones only, with some absent. The sample holds about 95,000 clones, approximately 85% seen once. This specimen was peripheral blood, taken from a patient treated with radiotherapy plus ipilimumab. The receptor source for this set is a human donor with non-small cell lung cancer who had a partial response to radiotherapy plus ipilimumab.

V is TRBV30 and J is TRBJ1-5, with a tentative D call TRBD1 (6 bases). Per germline, CDR1 GTSNPN and CDR2 SVGIG (reference sequence). Trimming shortened V by 2 bases and J by 7 bases, and 15 bases separated the two germline ends. The CDR3 spans 14 residues. CDR3 residues: CAWSKTQGTQPQHF. For the CDR3, the DNA is TGTGCCTGGAGTAAGACCCAGGGGACGCAGCCCCAGCATTTT.

This clone showed up just a few times. V and J are TRBV6-5 and TRBJ2-3, with TRBD2 identical over 9 bases. CDR1 and CDR2 (germline): MNHEY, SVGAGI. V trimming: 6 bases; J trimming: 3 bases; junction bases outside the gene matches: 4. The CDR3 has 14 amino acids. The CDR3 DNA reads TGTGCCAGCAGAGGGACTAGCCCTACAGATACGCAGTATTTT. Residues: CASRGTSPTDTQYF.

The V call is TRBV7-8, the J call TRBJ1-1; possible D gene TRBD1, 6 bases. The V gene's germline CDR1 is SGHVS and CDR2 FQNEAQ. The V end was cut by 7 bases, the J end by 5 bases, with 14 bases between. The CDR3 is 13 amino acids. CDR3 protein: CASNLGGHTEAFF. The CDR3 bases are TGTGCCAGCAATTTAGGGGGTCATACTGAAGCTTTCTTT.

The chain is built from TRBV5-1 and TRBJ2-1, with 9 bases matching TRBD2. V trimming: 0 bases; J trimming: 10 bases; junction bases outside the gene matches: 11. Germline V gives CDR1 SGHRS, CDR2 YFSETQ. The CDR3 has 16 amino acids. The CDR3 loop reads CASSLASGGRAGEQFF. The CDR3 DNA follows: TGCGCCAGCAGCTTGGCCTCGGGCGGGAGGGCGGGAGAGCAGTTCTTC.